Listed here is a single TCR beta chain. The data were produced by immunoSEQ multiplex PCR, yet TCRdb's version contains in-frame clones alone and is incomplete. This sample has approximately 150,000 clones, with just over 95% found just once. V dropped 0 bases and J dropped 5 bases, with 17 bases sitting between them. Per germline, CDR1 MGHRA and CDR2 YSYEKL. The CDR3 totals 17 residues. This sample is part of a study of control samples from healthy donors and cancer patients. V gene TRBV4-1 combines with J gene TRBJ2-1; D tentatively reads TRBD1 or TRBD2 (6 bases each). Material for sequencing was blood. This clonotype was sampled from a woman aged 25 to 39 in good health. The CDR3, as DNA: TGCGCCAGCAGCCAAGATAATAGTCGGGGGCCGGACAATGAGCAGTTCTTC. It yields the protein CASSQDNSRGPDNEQFF.